This T cell receptor beta chain was profiled in a study of cytomegalovirus exposure and HLA in healthy donors. The study's findings and limits: In vitro checks showed that a few CMV-associated chains really do target CMV antigens. DRB1 showed the most TCR associations and HLA-C the fewest in a later analysis, as rates varied by HLA locus. The classifier, whose performance was assessed in both the original and validation cohorts, reportedly diagnosed cytomegalovirus status with high specificity and sensitivity. In a later analysis, donors in an Asian-associated ancestry cluster reportedly had fewer N-insertions in productive TCRs than the cohort mean.

PCR amplification relied on 60 Vbeta primers (plus 13 Jbeta primers). Sequencing was performed with immunoSEQ multiplex PCR; in TCRdb, only in-frame clones are kept and a portion is missing. Of over 150,000 clones detected, roughly 79% appear once; the ten largest clones hold approximately 7%. There are 15 residues in the CDR3. V gave up 2 bases and J gave up 9 bases, with 17 bases separating them. CDR1 GTSNPN and CDR2 SVGIG come from the germline V gene (reference sequence). In the case of this clone: The antigen remains undetermined.

Sequencing used PBMCs. The genes are TRBV30 and TRBJ1-6; D ambiguous. This TCR came from a male donor in good health and CMV-seropositive. CDR3 DNA: TGTGCCTGGAGTAAAATGCCGGGAATAGGTTCACCCCTCCACTTT. Translation gives CAWSKMPGIGSPLHF.